The entry that follows covers one TCR beta chain sequence. The antigen is undetermined. The data were taken from a study of shared clonotypes between healthy human individuals. The study, taken as a whole, reports: Generally, estimated richness proved larger in naive subsets than it did in memory subsets.

This CDR3 is built from 12 residues. V was shortened by 7 bases and J by 6 bases, with 13 bases between the two germline ends. Germline CDR1 and CDR2: LNHDA and SQIVND (reference sequence). Method: immunoSEQ multiplex PCR; TCRdb's copy keeps in-frame clones and lacks some. Of about 1.5 million clones in the sample, 95% to 99% were seen once. This receptor was taken from a man under 40 in good health. The genes are TRBV19 and TRBJ2-7; either TRBD1 or TRBD2 may supply D (6 bases each). The specimen sequenced was naive CD4+ T cells sorted from blood. This sample's subset: CD45RA+ positively selected. This chain's CDR3 is CASNGGGPEQYF. The CDR3 DNA follows: TGTGCCAGTAACGGAGGGGGGCCCGAGCAGTACTTC.